This paragraph reports one TCR beta chain. The sample is drawn from a study of blood T cell repertoires in COVID-19. Study details: Samples of COVID-19 (acute and convalescent) were obtained from the United States, Italy and Spain.

CDR3 length: 15 residues. CDR1 is LGHDT and CDR2 is YNNKEL in the germline V gene (reference sequence). Trimming took 6 bases from V and 10 from J; bases not matched to a gene: 9. Patients in Seattle were enrolled during active infection, then followed longitudinally. Authors' analysis steps: Reference gene primers were amplified, and this amplification served to estimate nucleated cell counts. Measured with immunoSEQ multiplex PCR; TCRdb has only the in-frame clones, and not every one. V and J calls and clone size are as listed in that table; D and trimming were resolved from the DNA. The sample lists 150,000 or so clones; about 86% were seen once.

The chain has TRBV3-1 (or the pseudogene TRBV3-2) and TRBJ1-6; TRBD1 matches at 10 bases. Sequenced input: peripheral blood. The clonotype comes from a woman between 70 and 85 years old with COVID-19, enrolled during active disease. CDR3: CASSPTGTGVSPLHF. CDR3 DNA: TGTGCCAGCAGTCCAACCGGGACAGGGGTCTCACCCCTCCACTTT.